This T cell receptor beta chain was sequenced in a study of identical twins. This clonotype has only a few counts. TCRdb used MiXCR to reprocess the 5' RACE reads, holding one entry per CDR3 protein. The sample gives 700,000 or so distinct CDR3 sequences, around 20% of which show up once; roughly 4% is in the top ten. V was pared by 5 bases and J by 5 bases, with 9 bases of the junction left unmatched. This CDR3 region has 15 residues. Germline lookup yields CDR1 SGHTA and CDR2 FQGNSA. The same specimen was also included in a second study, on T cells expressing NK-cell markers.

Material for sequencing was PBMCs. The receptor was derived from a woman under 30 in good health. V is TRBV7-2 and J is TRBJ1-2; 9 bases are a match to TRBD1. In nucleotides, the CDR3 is TGTGCCAGCAGCCTAACAGGGGGCGGTGGGTATGGCTACACCTTC. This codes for CASSLTGGGGYGYTF.